The 29 T cell receptor beta chains below all came from one sample that was sequenced in a study of cytomegalovirus exposure and HLA in healthy donors (dated by TCRdb to about 2017). Receptor libraries were prepared by the immunoSEQ multiplex PCR assay. For the multiplex PCR, a mixture combining 60 forward primers for TCR Vbeta segments and 13 reverse primers for TCR Jbeta segments was used. Held by TCRdb, this immuneACCESS table contains in-frame sequences only and omits some clones. Under half of the omission traces to an unresolved V gene where checked; the cause of the rest is unknown. The sample table on file contains approximately 72,000 clones. Around 5% of the sample is taken by the ten largest. The sequenced material came from PBMCs. The receptor source for this set is a woman between 40 and 50 years old in good health and CMV-seropositive.

The chain combines TRBV25-1 with TRBJ2-1, with D maybe TRBD1 (6 bases). The V end was cut by 8 bases, the J end by 2 bases, with 13 bases between. The germline gives CDR1 MGHDK, CDR2 SYGVNS. CDR3 length: 14 amino acids. The CDR3 sequence is CASSARGPYNEQFF. For the CDR3, the DNA is TGTGCCAGCTCCGCCAGGGGCCCCTACAATGAGCAGTTCTTC.

To note about this clone: The CDR3 does not close with the conserved phenylalanine or tryptophan, likely indicating a read error. V gene TRBV7-7 combines with J gene TRBJ1-1; TRBD1 is a possible D gene (5 bases). This CDR3 has 16 amino acids. Per the germline V gene, CDR1 is SSHAT and CDR2 is FNYEAQ (reference sequence). CDR3 sequence reads: CASSSQGKGMNTEAFL. In nucleotides, the CDR3 is TGTGCTAGCAGCTCGCAGGGAAAGGGAATGAACACTGAAGCTTTCCTT.

The chain uses TRBV9 and TRBJ2-3; no definite D call. The CDR3 is made up of 14 amino acids. Trimming cost V 2 bases and J 0 bases, with 7 bases left between them. From germline, CDR1 is SGDLS and CDR2 YYNGEE. The CDR3 DNA follows: TGTGCCAGCAGCGTCCTAGTTAGCACAGATACGCAGTATTTT. Its protein product is CASSVLVSTDTQYF.

The CDR3 here is CASSLVGGGPEAFF. The CDR3 coding sequence is TGTGCCAGCAGCTTAGTGGGGGGGGGCCCTGAAGCTTTCTTT. The chain carries TRBV7-9 and TRBJ1-1, with D possibly TRBD1 on 6 matching bases. Germline lookup yields CDR1 SEHNR and CDR2 FQNEAQ (reference sequence). V was clipped by 1 base and J by 6 bases, with 12 bases between them. CDR3 length: 14 residues.

This rearrangement joins TRBV19 to TRBJ2-3; TRBD1 matches 9 bases. Looked up from germline, CDR1 is LNHDA and CDR2 is SQIVND (reference sequence). The CDR3 extends over 16 amino acids. V lost 5 bases to trimming and J lost 4 bases; unmatched junction nucleotides: 10. CDR3 region: CASSLWPGQGADTQYF. The CDR3 DNA follows: TGTGCCAGTAGTTTGTGGCCGGGACAGGGTGCAGATACGCAGTATTTT.

The chain uses TRBV28 and TRBJ1-5; no clear D. Germline-derived CDR1 and CDR2 are MDHEN and SYDVKM. CDR3 size: 15 residues. V shed 2 bases and J shed 0 bases, with 8 bases lying between them. CDR3 nucleotides: TGTGCCAGCAGTTTACCGGGGAATAGCAATCAGCCCCAGCATTTT. This codes for CASSLPGNSNQPQHF.

V is TRBV7-2 and J is TRBJ2-3; 12 positions match TRBD2. The J segment lost 6 bases and the V segment lost 1 base, leaving 11 bases of the junction unmatched. CDR3 length: 18 amino acids. Per germline, CDR1 SGHTA and CDR2 FQGNSA. This CDR3 is CASSLVPSGGGQGDTQYF. In DNA form, the CDR3 reads TGTGCCAGCAGCTTAGTTCCTAGCGGGGGGGGTCAAGGGGATACGCAGTATTTT.

V is TRBV2 and J is TRBJ1-6, with D perhaps TRBD1 (6 bases). CDR1 and CDR2 from the germline V gene are SNHLY and FYNNEI. This CDR3 has 17 amino acids. The ends were cut back, 5 bases at V and 4 bases at J, with 18 bases in the middle. The CDR3 loop reads CASSRPLTGEYNSPLHF. The CDR3 DNA reads as TGTGCCAGCAGTCGACCTTTGACAGGAGAGTATAATTCACCCCTCCACTTT.

Comments on this clone: Distinct nucleotide sequences in the sample also encode this CDR3. CDR3 in DNA: TGTGCCAGCAGTGACCAGGTCTCTTGGGAGCTGTTTTTT. Protein product: CASSDQVSWELFF. The V call is TRBV2, the J call TRBJ2-2; D gene ambiguous. CDR1 is SNHLY and CDR2 is FYNNEI in the germline V gene. Trimming shortened V by 3 bases and J by 9 bases, and 11 bases separated the two germline ends. This CDR3 has 13 amino acids.

The J gene is TRBJ2-7, the V gene TRBV7-2; 8 nucleotides line up with TRBD1. The length of the CDR3 is 14 residues. CDR1 is SGHTA and CDR2 is FQGNSA in the germline V gene. The V segment lost 1 base and the J segment 4 bases; nucleotides outside the gene matches: 3. The CDR3 is CASSLDRGLYEQYF. The CDR3 coding sequence is TGTGCCAGCAGCTTAGACAGGGGGTTATACGAGCAGTACTTC.

This chain connects TRBV7-6 to TRBJ2-7; maybe TRBD1 (8 bases). Trimming left V 2 bases short and J 2 bases short, with 13 bases between. The germline V gene encodes CDR1 SGHVS and CDR2 FNYEAQ. There are 15 residues in the CDR3. The DNA for the CDR3 is TGTGCCAGCAGCTTACGTACAGGGGGGGCCTACGAGCAGTACTTC. Protein sequence: CASSLRTGGAYEQYF.

The chain couples TRBV5-1 to TRBJ1-1; possible D gene TRBD1, 6 bases. The CDR3 covers 14 residues. V shed 2 bases and J shed 6 bases, with 14 bases lying between them. The germline V gene has CDR1 SGHRS and CDR2 YFSETQ. This CDR3 is CASSLDRPQAEAFF. CDR3 nucleotide sequence: TGCGCCAGCAGCTTAGACAGGCCGCAGGCTGAAGCTTTCTTT. Variable domain in full (rest from reference TRBV5-1 and TRBJ1-1): KAGVTQTPRYLIKTRGQQVTLSCSPISGHRSVSWYQQTPGQGLQFLFEYFSETQRNKGNFPGRFSGRQFSNSRSEMNVSTLELGDSALYLCASSLDRPQAEAFFGQGTRLTVV.

This rearrangement joins TRBV19 to TRBJ2-4, with TRBD1 as a possible D gene (6 bases). Looked up from germline, CDR1 is LNHDA and CDR2 is SQIVND (reference sequence). Trimming removed 5 bases at V and 2 bases at J, with 16 bases between. This CDR3 has 16 amino acids. The CDR3 loop is CASSPPIGQTKNIQYF. The CDR3 DNA sequence: TGTGCCAGTAGTCCCCCTATAGGACAGACCAAAAACATTCAGTACTTC.

The V and J genes are TRBV5-4 and TRBJ2-5; 8 bases fit TRBD1. The CDR3 has 14 amino acids. J was trimmed by 5 bases and V by 3 bases; bases with no gene match: 6. Germline V gives CDR1 SGHNT, CDR2 YYREEE (reference sequence). This CDR3 reads CASSSAAGGETQYF. Here the CDR3 DNA reads TGTGCCAGCAGCTCGGCCGCAGGGGGCGAGACCCAGTACTTC.

The V and J genes are TRBV5-6 and TRBJ1-1, with D maybe TRBD1 (6 bases). CDR1 is SGHDT, CDR2 YYEEEE, per germline. The length of the CDR3 is 12 residues. V was trimmed by 4 bases and J by 8 bases, leaving 12 bases between them. The CDR3, as DNA: TGTGCCAGCAGCCCTACAGGGATCGAAGCTTTCTTT. Its translation: CASSPTGIEAFF.

The J gene is TRBJ1-4, the V gene TRBV7-6; D call uncertain. V was shortened by 2 bases and J by 3 bases, with 10 bases between the two germline ends. From germline, CDR1 is SGHVS and CDR2 FNYEAQ. The CDR3 sequence is 15 residues long. CDR3 nucleotide sequence: TGTGCCAGCAGCTTAAATAGTTTGTCTAATGAAAAACTGTTTTTT. Translated, it gives CASSLNSLSNEKLFF.

The rearrangement uses TRBV11-2 and TRBJ2-1; the D gene is possibly TRBD2 (6 bases). The CDR3 totals 16 residues. The germline gives CDR1 SGHAT, CDR2 FQNNGV. V was trimmed by 0 bases and J by 5 bases, leaving 14 bases between them. The CDR3 is CASSLDRWGENNEQFF. CDR3 nucleotide sequence: TGTGCCAGCAGCTTAGATCGGTGGGGGGAGAACAATGAGCAGTTCTTC. Full variable domain (missing parts from reference TRBV11-2 and TRBJ2-1): EAGVAQSPRYKIIEKRQSVAFWCNPISGHATLYWYQQILGQGPKLLIQFQNNGVVDDSQLPKDRFSAERLKGVDSTLKIQPAKLEDSAVYLCASSLDRWGENNEQFFGPGTRLTVL.

The CDR3 loop reads CASRLNRDTPNTEAFF. As DNA, the CDR3 is TGTGCCAGCAGGTTAAACCGGGACACGCCGAACACTGAAGCTTTCTTT. V gene TRBV6-6 combines with J gene TRBJ1-1; D possibly corresponds to TRBD1 (6 bases). CDR1 MNHNY and CDR2 SVGAGI come from the germline V gene (reference sequence). The CDR3 contains 16 residues. Trimming took 6 bases from V and 1 from J, leaving 18 bases between them.

V usage is TRBV4-2 and J usage is TRBJ2-7; 8 bases map to TRBD2. This CDR3 comprises 15 residues. The germline V gene has CDR1 LGHNA and CDR2 YNFKEQ. The J segment lost 4 bases and the V segment lost 2 bases, leaving 7 bases of the junction unmatched. Here the CDR3 DNA reads TGTGCCAGCAGCCAAAGTTCAGCGGGAGAATACGAGCAGTACTTC. Translation gives CASSQSSAGEYEQYF.

The chain has TRBV7-9 and TRBJ1-4; 12 bases align to TRBD1. The germline CDR1 and CDR2 sequences are SEHNR and FQNEAQ (reference sequence). The CDR3 is 18 amino acids. The trim removed 1 base at V and 8 bases at J, leaving 11 bases unmatched. The CDR3 DNA reads as TGTGCCAGCAGCTTAGGGGACGGGACAGGGGGCATGAAAGAAAAACTGTTTTTT. Amino acid sequence: CASSLGDGTGGMKEKLFF.

The rearrangement joins TRBV5-1 to TRBJ1-5; D uncertain. The length of the CDR3 is 13 residues. V lost 2 bases to trimming and J lost 0 bases, with 3 bases between them. Germline CDR1 is SGHRS and CDR2 is YFSETQ. The CDR3: CASSFNSNQPQHF. The CDR3 DNA is TGCGCCAGCAGCTTTAATAGCAATCAGCCCCAGCATTTT.

The CDR3, as DNA: TGTGCCAGCAGCCAAAGGGGAGAGCAGTTCTTC. Residues: CASSQRGEQFF. The chain carries TRBV11-2 and TRBJ2-1; possible D gene TRBD1, 5 bases. V was clipped by 5 bases and J by 10 bases, with 9 bases between them. Germline values: CDR1 SGHAT, CDR2 FQNNGV. The CDR3 is 11 amino acids.

V is TRBV5-1 and J is TRBJ2-2; TRBD1 might be the D (6 bases). Trimming shortened V by 0 bases and J by 0 bases, and 9 bases separated the two germline ends. The CDR3 spans 16 residues. Germline CDR1 reads SGHRS; CDR2 reads YFSETQ. CDR3 protein: CASSLARTANTGELFF. CDR3 nucleotides: TGCGCCAGCAGCTTGGCCAGGACAGCGAACACCGGGGAGCTGTTTTTT.

About this clone: The sample has other DNA sequences that encode this CDR3 too. This chain joins TRBV7-9 and TRBJ2-7; possibly TRBD1 for D (5 bases). CDR1 and CDR2 from the germline V gene are SEHNR and FQNEAQ (reference sequence). This CDR3 is built from 12 residues. Trimming stripped 6 bases from V and 4 bases from J, with 10 bases between. The CDR3, as DNA: TGTGCCAGCAGTTCCCAGGGTTACGAGCAGTACTTC. The encoded protein is CASSSQGYEQYF.

With regard to this clone: At one boundary the junction diverges from the germline segment, which might be a read error. The rearrangement joins TRBV7-7 to TRBJ2-7; maybe TRBD2 (6 bases). The CDR3 loop spans 16 amino acids. Germline lookup yields CDR1 SSHAT and CDR2 FNYEAQ (reference sequence). CDR3 bases: TGTGCTAGCAGCCCGAAGAAACTAGCCGAATCCTACGAGCAGTACTTC. Residues: CASSPKKLAESYEQYF.

V gene TRBV15 combines with J gene TRBJ2-4; perhaps TRBD1 as D (5 bases). With 0 bases removed from V and 4 bases from J, the gap between germline ends came to 10 bases. This CDR3 is 15 amino acids long. Germline assignment: CDR1 LNHNV and CDR2 YYDKDF (reference sequence). The CDR3 reads CATSRDQSGKNIQYF. The CDR3 DNA follows: TGTGCCACCAGCAGAGATCAGTCAGGGAAAAACATTCAGTACTTC.

This sequence joins TRBV28 and TRBJ1-5, with D unresolved. Trimming removed 3 bases from V and 6 bases from J, with 15 bases in between. In germline, CDR1 is MDHEN, CDR2 SYDVKM. There are 15 residues in the CDR3. The CDR3 is CASSFDVTRGQPQHF. The CDR3 DNA follows: TGTGCCAGCAGTTTTGATGTAACCCGGGGTCAGCCCCAGCATTTT.

As concerns this clone: The junction shows a germline mismatch at one end, possibly a read error. This CDR3 is also generated by other DNA sequences in the sample. The chain joins TRBV5-1 to TRBJ1-4; D not certain. This CDR3 comprises 15 residues. Germline V gene data show CDR1 as SGHRS and CDR2 as YFSETQ. The CDR3 spells CASSPADPTNEKLFF. CDR3 sequence (DNA): TGCGCCAGCAGCCCAGCGGACCCAACTAATGAAAAACTATTTTTT.

V is TRBV19 and J is TRBJ1-3, with TRBD1 matching over 7 bases. The J segment lost 1 base and the V segment lost 3 bases, leaving 3 bases of the junction unmatched. CDR1 and CDR2 (germline): LNHDA, SQIVND (reference sequence). CDR3 length: 15 amino acids. CDR3 DNA sequence: TGTGCCAGTAGTATGGAGACAGGGTCTGGAAACACCATATATTTT. This encodes CASSMETGSGNTIYF.